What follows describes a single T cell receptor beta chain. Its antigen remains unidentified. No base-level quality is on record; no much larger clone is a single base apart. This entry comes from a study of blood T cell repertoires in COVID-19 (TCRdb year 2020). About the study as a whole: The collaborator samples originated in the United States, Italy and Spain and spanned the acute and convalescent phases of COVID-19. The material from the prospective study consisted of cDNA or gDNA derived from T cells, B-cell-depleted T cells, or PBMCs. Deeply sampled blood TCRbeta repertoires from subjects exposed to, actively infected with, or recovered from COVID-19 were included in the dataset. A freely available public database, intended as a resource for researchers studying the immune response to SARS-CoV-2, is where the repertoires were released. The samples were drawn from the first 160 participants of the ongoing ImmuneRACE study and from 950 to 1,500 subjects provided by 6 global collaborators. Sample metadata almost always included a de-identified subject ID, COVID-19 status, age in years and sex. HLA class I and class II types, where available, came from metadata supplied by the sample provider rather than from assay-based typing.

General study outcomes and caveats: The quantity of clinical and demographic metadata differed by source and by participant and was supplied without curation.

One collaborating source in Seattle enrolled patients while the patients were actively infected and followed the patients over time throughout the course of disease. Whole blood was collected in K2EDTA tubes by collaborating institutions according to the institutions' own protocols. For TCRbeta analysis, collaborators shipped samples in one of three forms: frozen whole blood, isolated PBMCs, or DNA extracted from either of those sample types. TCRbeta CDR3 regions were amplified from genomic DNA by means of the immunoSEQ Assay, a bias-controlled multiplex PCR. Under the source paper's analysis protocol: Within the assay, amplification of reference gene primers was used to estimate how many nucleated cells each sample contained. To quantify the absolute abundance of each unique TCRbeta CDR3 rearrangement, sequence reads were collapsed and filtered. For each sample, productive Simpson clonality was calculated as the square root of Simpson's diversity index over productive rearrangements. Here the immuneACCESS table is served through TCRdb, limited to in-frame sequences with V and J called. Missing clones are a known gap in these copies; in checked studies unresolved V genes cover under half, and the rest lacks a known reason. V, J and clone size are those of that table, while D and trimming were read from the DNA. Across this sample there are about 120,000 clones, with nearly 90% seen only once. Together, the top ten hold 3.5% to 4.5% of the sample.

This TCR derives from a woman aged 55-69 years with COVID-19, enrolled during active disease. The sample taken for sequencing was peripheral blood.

The DNA sequence reads TGTGCCATCAGGGAGACAGGGGGCACAGATACGCAGTATTTT. The encoded protein is CAIRETGGTDTQYF. The sequence links TRBV10-3 to TRBJ2-3; 8 nucleotides in the junction match TRBD1. Looking up the germline V gene yields CDR1 ENHRY and CDR2 SYGVKD. Clipping removes 6 bases from V and 1 base from J, with 3 as the unmatched junction base count. The cysteine opens and the phenylalanine closes a CDR3 of 14 amino acids. Only the CDR3 part of the read is kept: 42 bases, read in frame from the first base.